One and the same sample provided the 8 T cell receptor beta chains below, sequenced in a study of T-cell memory formation after mild COVID-19. One entry per CDR3 protein results from TCRdb running MiXCR on the 5' RACE reads. The sample includes 150,000 or so distinct CDR3 sequences, 14% of them seen just once. The sample consisted of PBMCs or a T cell subset sorted from them (not recorded which). The receptors were gathered from an adult woman who had mild COVID-19 (a few samples of this study predate the infection). Cell type and time point are not known.

This clonotype was recorded a few times. This chain links TRBV5-1 with TRBJ1-6; TRBD1 might be the D (5 bases). Trimming left V 4 bases short and J 6 bases short, with 8 bases between. The CDR3 is 13 amino acids. CDR1 is SGHRS, CDR2 YFSETQ, per germline. For the CDR3, the DNA is TGCGCCAGCAGCCCCGACAGTAATTCACCCCTCCACTTT. Its translation: CASSPDSNSPLHF.

This clonotype turned up a few times. In nucleotides, the CDR3 is TGTGCCAGCAGAAGTAGACACACCGGGGAGCTGTTTTTT. The encoded protein is CASRSRHTGELFF. The rearrangement joins TRBV12-3 or TRBV12-4 to TRBJ2-2; D call uncertain. The V end lost 6 bases, the J end lost 3 bases, and 8 bases lay between the germline ends. The CDR3 consists of 13 residues.

The chain uses TRBV13 and TRBJ1-2, with 9 bases fitting TRBD1. Trimming cost V 5 bases and J 5 bases; bases outside gene matches: 12. The CDR3 length is 16 residues. The germline CDR1 and CDR2 sequences are PRHDT and FYEKMQ (reference sequence). The CDR3 sequence: CASSQDRGRTYYGYTF. The CDR3 region has the DNA TGTGCCAGCAGCCAGGACAGGGGAAGGACTTATTATGGCTACACCTTC.

This clonotype was detected a few times. The chain is built from TRBV5-6 and TRBJ1-3; 7 bases fit TRBD1. The trim removed 2 bases at V and 1 base at J, leaving 9 bases unmatched. The CDR3 runs 17 residues. The germline V gene encodes CDR1 SGHDT and CDR2 YYEEEE. CDR3 sequence (DNA): TGTGCCAGCAGCTTCAAGGACAGGCAAAATTCTGGAAACACCATATATTTT. It encodes CASSFKDRQNSGNTIYF. Using reference TRBV5-6 and TRBJ1-3 for the parts outside the CDR3, the full variable domain is DAGVTQSPTHLIKTRGQQVTLRCSPKSGHDTVSWYQQALGQGPQFIFQYYEEEERQRGNFPDRFSGHQFPNYSSELNVNALLLGDSALYLCASSFKDRQNSGNTIYFGEGSWLTVV.

This clonotype came up a few times. The chain joins TRBV12-3 or TRBV12-4 to TRBJ2-7; 7 bases line up with TRBD1. Losses at the gene ends were 5 bases for V and 1 base for J; bases not matched to a gene: 5. The CDR3 length is 14 residues. Here the CDR3 reads CASSRQGSSYEQYF. In DNA form, the CDR3 reads TGTGCCAGCAGTCGACAGGGATCTTCCTACGAGCAGTACTTC.

The table lists this clonotype with a few counts. The rearrangement joins TRBV20-1 to TRBJ2-7, with D unclear. The CDR3 has 16 residues. The V and J ends lost 2 bases and 3 bases respectively, with 20 bases between them. In germline, CDR1 is DFQATT, CDR2 SNEGSKA (reference sequence). The CDR3 coding sequence is TGCAGTGCTAGACCGCACCCCCTCCGGGCGGTCTACGAGCAGTACTTC. It yields the protein CSARPHPLRAVYEQYF.

V and J are TRBV5-1 and TRBJ2-7, with 8 bases that match TRBD1. The CDR3 is 13 residues long. Germline CDR1 reads SGHRS; CDR2 reads YFSETQ. Trimming took 0 bases from V and 6 from J; bases not matched to a gene: 2. The CDR3 coding sequence is TGCGCCAGCAGCTTGGACAGGGGGACCGAGCAGTACTTC. This codes for CASSLDRGTEQYF.

V usage is TRBV20-1 and J usage is TRBJ1-2, with 7 bases identical to TRBD1. Germline CDR1 reads DFQATT; CDR2 reads SNEGSKA (reference sequence). The CDR3 has 14 residues. V shed 3 bases and J 7 bases; nucleotides not matched to a gene: 11. The CDR3 DNA sequence: TGCAGTGCTAGGCTGGGACAGCCGGACCCTGGCTACACCTTC. Its protein product is CSARLGQPDPGYTF.